These T cell receptor beta chains were read from a single sample in a study of T cells expressing NK-cell markers. For each CDR3 protein, TCRdb gives one entry from its re-call of the 5' RACE reads, without DNA. This table holds over 200,000 distinct CDR3 sequences. Sequenced: blood T cells: a sorted CD56 or NKG2C T cell subset, CD4+ or CD8+ T cells, or bulk PBMC T cells (not recorded which). These receptors were taken from a man aged 18 to 29 in good health. Each CDR3 is given with its conserved first and last residue.

v_call: TRBV12-3/TRBV12-4; j_call: TRBJ2-4; cdr3_aa: CASRLAGVGLAKNIQYF
v_call: TRBV29-1; j_call: TRBJ2-1; cdr3_aa: CSVGVLFNEQFF
v_call: TRBV11-2; j_call: TRBJ2-1; cdr3_aa: CASSLDRSRGTSSYNEQFF
v_call: TRBV29-1; j_call: TRBJ2-1; cdr3_aa: CSVGGRSGSHEQFF
v_call: TRBV20-1; j_call: TRBJ2-3; cdr3_aa: CSASNVAGGNTDTQYF
v_call: TRBV5-1; j_call: TRBJ2-7; cdr3_aa: CASKLHYEQYF
v_call: TRBV5-1; j_call: TRBJ2-5; cdr3_aa: CASGEQGVSETQYF
v_call: TRBV15; j_call: TRBJ2-1; cdr3_aa: CATSVTGFYLNEQFF
v_call: TRBV7-2; j_call: TRBJ2-4; cdr3_aa: CASSFRANDIQYF
v_call: TRBV5-1; j_call: TRBJ2-5; cdr3_aa: CASSLDGTSGQETQYF
v_call: TRBV7-2; j_call: TRBJ2-3; cdr3_aa: CASSLIRFREGTDTQYF
v_call: TRBV20-1; j_call: TRBJ1-1; cdr3_aa: CSAILPRDRGTEAFF
v_call: TRBV10-3; j_call: TRBJ2-5; cdr3_aa: CAITTGRSETQYF
v_call: TRBV20-1; j_call: TRBJ2-3; cdr3_aa: CSARGQLAGITQYF
v_call: TRBV4-1; j_call: TRBJ2-3; cdr3_aa: CASSLVGESPGDTQYF
v_call: TRBV5-4; j_call: TRBJ1-3; cdr3_aa: CASSPGQGFRNTIYF
v_call: TRBV6-5; j_call: TRBJ1-1; cdr3_aa: CASSYGTDMNTEAFF
v_call: TRBV2; j_call: TRBJ2-7; cdr3_aa: CASRDSGRPKAYEQYF
v_call: TRBV18; j_call: TRBJ2-5; cdr3_aa: CASSPPGGETQYF
v_call: TRBV24-1; j_call: TRBJ2-1; cdr3_aa: CATSARDWDNEQFF
v_call: TRBV7-2; j_call: TRBJ2-7; cdr3_aa: CASSRKGSEQYF
v_call: TRBV11-2; j_call: TRBJ1-1; cdr3_aa: CASSLDRLMASEAFF